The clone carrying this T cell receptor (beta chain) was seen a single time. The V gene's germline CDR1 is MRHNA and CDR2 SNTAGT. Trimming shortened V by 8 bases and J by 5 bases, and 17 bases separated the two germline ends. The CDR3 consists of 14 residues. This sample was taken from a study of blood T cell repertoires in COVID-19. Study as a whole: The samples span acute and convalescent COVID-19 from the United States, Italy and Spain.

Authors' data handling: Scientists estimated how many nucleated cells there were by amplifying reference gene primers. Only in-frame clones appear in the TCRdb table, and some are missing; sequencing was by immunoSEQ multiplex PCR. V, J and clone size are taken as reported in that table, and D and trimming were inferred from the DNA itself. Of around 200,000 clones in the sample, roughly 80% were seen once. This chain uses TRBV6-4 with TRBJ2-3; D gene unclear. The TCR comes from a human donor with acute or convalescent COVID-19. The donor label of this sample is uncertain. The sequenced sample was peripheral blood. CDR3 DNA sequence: TGTGCCAGCTCTCCCGGGTCCTGGAGAGATACGCAGTATTTT. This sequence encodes CASSPGSWRDTQYF.